This T cell receptor beta chain was profiled in a study of OX40 agonist ivuxolimab in advanced cancers. Across the study: Two patients with cutaneous melanoma and one with hepatocellular carcinoma, three in total, showed partial responses. Findings of the study overall: By week 6 at 0.1 to 3.0 mg/kg, blood CD4+ and CD8+ T cells had expanded clonally.

Germline lookup yields CDR1 MDHEN and CDR2 SYDVKM. CDR3 length equals 14 residues. Trimming took 4 bases from V and 8 from J; bases not matched to a gene: 10. Data came from immunoSEQ multiplex PCR; TCRdb stores just in-frame clones and leaves some out. The sample holds around 53,000 clones, around 84% seen once. With regard to this clone: Its cognate antigen is unknown.

The receptor comes from an adult with an advanced solid tumor such as melanoma, head and neck, liver or kidney cancer. The input for sequencing was CD4+ or CD8+ T cells sorted from blood, taken in a trial of the OX40 agonist ivuxolimab. The rearrangement joins TRBV28 to TRBJ1-2, with 7 bases lining up with TRBD1. The CDR3 DNA reads TGTGCCAGCAGTTCGGGCCGAGGGGGCGAGGGCTACACCTTC. Its protein product is CASSSGRGGEGYTF.